Following are 2 T cell receptor beta chains from one sample sequenced in a study of shared clonotypes between healthy human individuals. The repertoire was sequenced with immunoSEQ multiplex PCR; TCRdb's copy has only in-frame clones and lacks some. The profile shows a few hundred thousand clones, roughly 79% of them singletons. What was sequenced was PBMCs. These receptors were collected from a woman in her thirties or forties in good health. Some clones in this sample may be carry-over from other donors' samples.

This clone has a handful of counts. The chain employs TRBV4-2 and TRBJ2-1; D may be TRBD2 (6 bases). This CDR3 has 15 amino acids. V lost 0 bases, J lost 15 bases, and 21 bases lay in between. Germline CDR1 reads LGHNA; CDR2 reads YNFKEQ. The CDR3: CASSQESQRVGYRFF. In DNA, the CDR3 is TGTGCCAGCAGCCAAGAGTCCCAGCGGGTCGGTTATCGGTTCTTC.

This clone was observed once. The chain couples TRBV7-3 to TRBJ1-5; the match to TRBD1 covers 7 bases. Germline trimming cut 6 bases from V and 2 bases from J; bases unmatched to any gene: 22. This CDR3 has 20 residues. Per the germline V gene, CDR1 is SGHTA and CDR2 is FQGTGA. This CDR3 is CASSRQLNQGQVGGNQPQHF. Here the CDR3 DNA reads TGTGCCAGCAGTAGACAACTGAACCAAGGACAGGTTGGGGGCAATCAGCCCCAGCATTTT.